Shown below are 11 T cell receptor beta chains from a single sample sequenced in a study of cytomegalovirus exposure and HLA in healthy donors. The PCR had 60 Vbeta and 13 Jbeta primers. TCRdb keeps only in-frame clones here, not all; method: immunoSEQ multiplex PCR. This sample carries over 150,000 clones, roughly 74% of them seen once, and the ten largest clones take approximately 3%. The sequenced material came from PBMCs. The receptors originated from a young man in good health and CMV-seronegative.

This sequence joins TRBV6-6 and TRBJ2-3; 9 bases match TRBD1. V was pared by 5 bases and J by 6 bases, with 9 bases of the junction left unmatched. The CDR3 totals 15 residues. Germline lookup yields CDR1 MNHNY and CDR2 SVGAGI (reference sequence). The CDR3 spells CASSPGTGMWDTQYF. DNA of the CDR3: TGTGCCAGCAGTCCCGGGACAGGGATGTGGGATACGCAGTATTTT.

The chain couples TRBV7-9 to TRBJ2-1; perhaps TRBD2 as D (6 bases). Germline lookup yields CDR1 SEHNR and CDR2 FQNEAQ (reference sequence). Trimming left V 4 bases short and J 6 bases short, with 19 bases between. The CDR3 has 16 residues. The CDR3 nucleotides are TGTGCCAGCAGCTCCCCGGGGGTGGGGATTCCCAATGAGCAGTTCTTC. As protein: CASSSPGVGIPNEQFF.

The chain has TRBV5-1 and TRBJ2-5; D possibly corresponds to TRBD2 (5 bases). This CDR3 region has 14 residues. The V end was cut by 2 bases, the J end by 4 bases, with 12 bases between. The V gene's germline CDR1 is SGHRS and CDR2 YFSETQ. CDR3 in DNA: TGCGCCAGCAGCTTTGGCAGCCGGGGAGAGACCCAGTACTTC. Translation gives CASSFGSRGETQYF.

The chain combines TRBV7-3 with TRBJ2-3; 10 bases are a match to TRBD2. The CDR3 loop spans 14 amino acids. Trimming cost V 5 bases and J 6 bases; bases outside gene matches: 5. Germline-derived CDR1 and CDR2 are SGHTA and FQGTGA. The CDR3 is CASSLGTSVDTQYF. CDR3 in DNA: TGTGCCAGCAGCCTCGGGACTAGCGTGGATACGCAGTATTTT. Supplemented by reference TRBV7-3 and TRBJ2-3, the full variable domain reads GAGVSQTPSNKVTEKGKYVELRCDPISGHTALYWYRQSLGQGPEFLIYFQGTGAADDSGLPNDRFFAVRPEGSVSTLKIQRTERGDSAVYLCASSLGTSVDTQYFGPGTRLTVL.

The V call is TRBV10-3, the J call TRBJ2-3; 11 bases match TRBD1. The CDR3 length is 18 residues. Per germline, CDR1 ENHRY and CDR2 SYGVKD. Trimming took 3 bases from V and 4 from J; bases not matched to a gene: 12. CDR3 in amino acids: CAISDLDRGRLLSDTQYF. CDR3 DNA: TGTGCCATCAGTGACCTGGACAGGGGGCGGCTTTTGTCAGATACGCAGTATTTT.

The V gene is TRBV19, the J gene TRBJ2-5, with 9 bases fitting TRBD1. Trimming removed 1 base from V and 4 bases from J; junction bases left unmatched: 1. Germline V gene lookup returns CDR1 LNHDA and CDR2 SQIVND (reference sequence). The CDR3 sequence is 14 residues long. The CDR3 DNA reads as TGTGCCAGTAGTATAGGGACAGGGGTAGAGACCCAGTACTTC. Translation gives CASSIGTGVETQYF.

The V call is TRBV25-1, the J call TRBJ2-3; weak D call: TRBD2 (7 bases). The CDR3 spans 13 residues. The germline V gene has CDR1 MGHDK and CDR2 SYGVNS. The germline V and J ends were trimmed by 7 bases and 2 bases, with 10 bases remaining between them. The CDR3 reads CASMRGHTDTQYF. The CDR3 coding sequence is TGTGCCAGCATGCGGGGGCACACAGATACGCAGTATTTT. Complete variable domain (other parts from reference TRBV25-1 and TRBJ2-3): EADIYQTPRYLVIGTGKKITLECSQTMGHDKMYWYQQDPGMELHLIHYSYGVNSTEKGDLSSESTVSRIRTEHFPLTLESARPSHTSQYLCASMRGHTDTQYFGPGTRLTVL.

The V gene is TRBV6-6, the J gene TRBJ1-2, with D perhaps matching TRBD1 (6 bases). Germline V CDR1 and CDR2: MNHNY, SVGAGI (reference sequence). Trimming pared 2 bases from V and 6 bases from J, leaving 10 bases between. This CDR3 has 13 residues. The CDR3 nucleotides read TGTGCCAGCAGTTACGAGGGGGTTAATGGCTACACCTTC. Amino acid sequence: CASSYEGVNGYTF.

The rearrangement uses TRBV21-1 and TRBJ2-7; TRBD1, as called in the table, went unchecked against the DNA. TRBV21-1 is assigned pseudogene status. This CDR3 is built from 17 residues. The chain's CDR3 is CASSMPEGAPRFYEQYV. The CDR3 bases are TGTGCCAGCAGCATGCCGGAAGGGGCCCCCCGGTTCTACGAGCAGTACGTC.

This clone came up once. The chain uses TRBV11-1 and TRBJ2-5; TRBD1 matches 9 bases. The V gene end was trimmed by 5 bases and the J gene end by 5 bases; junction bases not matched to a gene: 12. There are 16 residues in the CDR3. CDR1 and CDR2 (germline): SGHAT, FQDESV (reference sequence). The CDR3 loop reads CASSLRDRVSGETQYF. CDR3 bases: TGTGCCAGCAGCCTCCGGGACAGGGTATCGGGGGAGACCCAGTACTTC.

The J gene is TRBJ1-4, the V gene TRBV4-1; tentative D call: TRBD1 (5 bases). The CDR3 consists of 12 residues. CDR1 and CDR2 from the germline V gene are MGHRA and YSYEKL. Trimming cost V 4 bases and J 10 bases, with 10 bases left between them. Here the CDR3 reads CASSPTAGKLFF. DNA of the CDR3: TGCGCCAGCAGCCCGACAGCAGGAAAACTGTTTTTT.